The next 23 T cell receptor beta chains were all read from a single sample in a study of OX40 agonist ivuxolimab in advanced cancers. The protocol was immunoSEQ multiplex PCR, while the TCRdb copy is restricted to in-frame clones and leaves out a portion. The sample yields about 44,000 clones, around 94% seen once. This specimen was CD4+ or CD8+ T cells sorted from blood, taken in a trial of the OX40 agonist ivuxolimab. Receptors originate from an adult with an advanced solid tumor such as melanoma, head and neck, liver or kidney cancer.

The rearrangement links TRBV10-1 to TRBJ1-1; D is unresolved. The CDR3 runs 16 residues. Trimming shortened V by 0 bases and J by 4 bases, and 15 bases separated the two germline ends. Germline CDR1 reads WNHNN; CDR2 reads SYGVQD (reference sequence). CDR3 DNA: TGCGCCAGCAGTGAGTCGACTCGCCAGGAAGGCACTGAAGCTTTCTTT. It is translated as CASSESTRQEGTEAFF.

The chain couples TRBV7-9 to TRBJ2-3, with D unresolved. From germline, CDR1 is SEHNR and CDR2 FQNEAQ (reference sequence). The CDR3 runs 14 residues. Trimming left V 7 bases short and J 2 bases short, with 13 bases between. This CDR3 is CASTPRYLTDTQYF. The CDR3 DNA is TGTGCCAGCACCCCACGGTACCTCACAGATACGCAGTATTTT.

This clone was seen just once. The rearrangement uses TRBV5-4 and TRBJ1-2; 7 bases align to TRBD1. V lost 3 bases and J lost 1; bases outside the gene matches: 6. The CDR3 is made up of 15 amino acids. The germline V gene encodes CDR1 SGHNT and CDR2 YYREEE (reference sequence). In DNA form, the CDR3 reads TGTGCCAGCAGCTCCAGGGACAGCTTTAACTATGGCTACACCTTC. Translation gives CASSSRDSFNYGYTF.

The chain combines TRBV7-2 with TRBJ1-1; TRBD1 matches at 9 bases. Trimming took 1 base from V and 8 from J; bases not matched to a gene: 11. Germline V gene sequence: CDR1 SGHTA, CDR2 FQGNSA. There are 16 residues in the CDR3. The CDR3 DNA is TGTGCCAGCAGCTTAGTTTTGTACAGGGGGCCCTCGGAAGCTTTCTTT. This encodes CASSLVLYRGPSEAFF.

V is TRBV7-2 and J is TRBJ1-5, with D possibly being TRBD1 (6 bases). The CDR3 extends over 15 amino acids. V lost 3 bases and J 6 bases, leaving 15 bases between the germline ends. The germline gives CDR1 SGHTA, CDR2 FQGNSA. This chain's CDR3 is CASSFGDGTIQPQHF. In DNA, the CDR3 is TGTGCCAGCAGCTTTGGGGACGGGACAATTCAGCCCCAGCATTTT.

For this clone: Other DNA sequences within the sample encode an identical CDR3. The chain carries TRBV9 and TRBJ2-1, with D uncertain. Trimming cost V 0 bases and J 4 bases, with 5 bases left between them. Looked up from germline, CDR1 is SGDLS and CDR2 is YYNGEE. This CDR3 has 13 residues. As DNA, the CDR3 is TGTGCCAGCAGCGTAGAGGCGTACAATGAGCAGTTCTTC. Translating gives CASSVEAYNEQFF.

The chain employs TRBV30 and TRBJ2-3; D might be TRBD1 or TRBD2, each matching 6 bases. Germline lookup yields CDR1 GTSNPN and CDR2 SVGIG (reference sequence). V was cut by 0 bases and J by 6 bases, with 16 bases left in between. The CDR3 is made up of 15 amino acids. The CDR3 region is CAWSVLGGRYDTQYF. The CDR3 nucleotides read TGTGCCTGGAGTGTACTAGGGGGGAGGTACGATACGCAGTATTTT.

CDR3 nucleotides: TGTGCCAGCCGCTTGGTTTCAAGGGACAGTCCCCATAGCACAGATACGCAGTATTTT. Its protein is CASRLVSRDSPHSTDTQYF. The V gene is TRBV18, the J gene TRBJ2-3, with TRBD1 matching over 7 bases. The CDR3 loop spans 19 amino acids. V shed 8 bases and J 0 bases; nucleotides not matched to a gene: 20. From germline, CDR1 is KGHSH and CDR2 LQKENI.

This clone was observed a single time. The V and J genes are TRBV2 and TRBJ1-4, with TRBD1 identical over 9 bases. Trimming took 6 bases from V and 4 from J; bases not matched to a gene: 6. This CDR3 is built from 15 residues. Looked up from germline, CDR1 is SNHLY and CDR2 is FYNNEI. The CDR3 DNA sequence: TGTGCCAGCAGAGCCGGGACAGGGTATAATGAAAAACTGTTTTTT. It encodes CASRAGTGYNEKLFF.

The V and J genes are TRBV6-1 and TRBJ1-1; TRBD1 is a possible D gene (5 bases). Trimming cost V 1 base and J 2 bases, with 11 bases left between them. The CDR3 is 15 amino acids. CDR1 and CDR2 from the germline V gene are MNHNS and SASEGT. For the CDR3, the DNA is TGTGCCAGCAGTGAAGATGGGGCAGTCAACACTGAAGCTTTCTTT. This codes for CASSEDGAVNTEAFF.

The J gene is TRBJ2-7, the V gene TRBV7-2; TRBD1 matches at 9 bases. CDR3 length: 14 amino acids. Germline CDR1 and CDR2: SGHTA and FQGNSA. V gave up 5 bases and J gave up 5 bases; unmatched junction bases: 7. CDR3: CASSVPGQGNEQYF. CDR3 sequence (DNA): TGTGCCAGCAGCGTCCCGGGACAGGGCAACGAGCAGTACTTC.

The rearrangement links TRBV11-3 to TRBJ1-1; tentatively, D is TRBD1 (6 bases). CDR1 and CDR2 (germline): SGHNT, YENEEA. Trimming took 2 bases from V and 6 from J, leaving 10 bases between them. The CDR3 totals 13 residues. The CDR3, as DNA: TGTGCCAGCAGCTTACCCACAGGGTCTGAAGCTTTCTTT. Translated: CASSLPTGSEAFF. Looking up the rest from reference TRBV11-3 and TRBJ1-1 gives the full variable domain: EAGVVQSPRYKIIEKKQPVAFWCNPISGHNTLYWYLQNLGQGPELLIRYENEEAVDDSQLPKDRFSAERLKGVDSTLKIQPAELGDSAVYLCASSLPTGSEAFFGQGTRLTVV.

This clone was recorded once. This chain connects TRBV7-6 to TRBJ2-1; TRBD1 might be the D (6 bases). From germline, CDR1 is SGHVS and CDR2 FNYEAQ. The V and J ends lost 3 bases and 4 bases respectively, with 16 bases between them. This CDR3 has 16 amino acids. The CDR3 here is CASSFVGRGGYNEQFF. The DNA for the CDR3 is TGTGCCAGCAGCTTCGTCGGACGAGGGGGTTACAATGAGCAGTTCTTC.

The chain is built from TRBV5-8 and TRBJ2-2; 7 nucleotides line up with TRBD1. From germline, CDR1 is SGHTS and CDR2 YDEGEE. V gave up 4 bases and J gave up 0 bases; unmatched junction bases: 3. The CDR3 extends over 15 amino acids. CDR3 in amino acids: CASSEGQTNTGELFF. The DNA of the CDR3 is TGTGCCAGCAGCGAGGGACAGACGAACACCGGGGAGCTGTTTTTT.

The rearrangement joins TRBV4-3 to TRBJ2-5, with 7 bases fitting TRBD1. There are 17 residues in the CDR3. After removal of 0 bases from V and 5 bases from J, the junction contained 12 bases not matched to a gene. Germline assignment: CDR1 LGHNA and CDR2 YSLEER. The CDR3 bases are TGCGCCAGCAGCCAAGAGTTGAGGGGGCGAAATGGGGAGACCCAGTACTTC. This encodes CASSQELRGRNGETQYF.

V usage is TRBV28 and J usage is TRBJ2-1; 7 bases line up with TRBD2. V was pared by 3 bases and J by 3 bases, with 8 bases of the junction left unmatched. Looked up from germline, CDR1 is MDHEN and CDR2 is SYDVKM. This CDR3 region has 16 residues. CDR3 coding DNA: TGTGCCAGCAGTTTGGGTACTAGCGTACACTACAATGAGCAGTTCTTC. Translating it yields CASSLGTSVHYNEQFF.

V gene TRBV13 combines with J gene TRBJ2-5; D is unresolved. Germline V gene lookup returns CDR1 PRHDT and CDR2 FYEKMQ (reference sequence). V lost 1 base and J 2 bases, leaving 8 bases between the germline ends. The CDR3 covers 14 residues. The DNA of the CDR3 is TGTGCCAGCAGCTTAGAGACGGAACAAGAGACCCAGTACTTC. Amino acids: CASSLETEQETQYF.

This clone has more than one count but fewer than ten. The CDR3 sequence is CASSRLAGGGYEQYF. The DNA of the CDR3 is TGTGCCAGCAGTCGCCTAGCGGGAGGGGGCTACGAGCAGTACTTC. The genes are TRBV6-6 and TRBJ2-7; 12 bases line up with TRBD2. The CDR3 has 15 amino acids. Germline values: CDR1 MNHNY, CDR2 SVGAGI (reference sequence). V trimming: 5 bases; J trimming: 3 bases; junction bases outside the gene matches: 5.

The CDR3 DNA reads as TGTGCCAGCAGCTTAACGCCAACGACCTACAATGAGCAGTTCTTC. Protein product: CASSLTPTTYNEQFF. The chain uses TRBV7-3 and TRBJ2-1; D is undetermined. Germline CDR1 is SGHTA and CDR2 is FQGTGA. The CDR3 has 15 amino acids. Trimming took 0 bases from V and 2 from J, leaving 8 bases between them.

V gene TRBV6-5 combines with J gene TRBJ2-7, with D possibly being TRBD2 (6 bases). The CDR3 loop spans 15 amino acids. Germline CDR1 MNHEY, CDR2 SVGAGI. Trimming cost V 5 bases and J 2 bases, with 16 bases left between them. CDR3: CASSPLSSGAYEQYF. In DNA form, the CDR3 reads TGTGCCAGCAGTCCCCTCAGTAGCGGTGCCTACGAGCAGTACTTC.

This clone appeared once. The chain has TRBV7-9 and TRBJ2-7; 13 positions agree with TRBD2. Per the germline V gene, CDR1 is SEHNR and CDR2 is FQNEAQ (reference sequence). The CDR3 has 18 amino acids. Trimming took 5 bases from V and 5 from J; bases not matched to a gene: 15. The CDR3 region is CASSAWTSGSSIGNEQYF. The CDR3 DNA reads TGTGCCAGCAGCGCCTGGACTAGCGGGAGTAGTATAGGGAACGAGCAGTACTTC.

V is TRBV4-3 and J is TRBJ2-1; 9 bases fit TRBD2. Germline V gene lookup returns CDR1 LGHNA and CDR2 YSLEER. The CDR3 is 19 amino acids. V trimming: 0 bases; J trimming: 3 bases; junction bases outside the gene matches: 12. The CDR3 protein is CASSQDLGVAGDLYNEQFF. CDR3 DNA sequence: TGCGCCAGCAGCCAAGATTTAGGCGTAGCGGGAGATCTCTACAATGAGCAGTTCTTC.

V is TRBV7-9 and J is TRBJ2-7, with TRBD2 matching 7 bases. Germline-derived CDR1 and CDR2 are SEHNR and FQNEAQ (reference sequence). This CDR3 has 15 amino acids. Trimming cost V 0 bases and J 2 bases; bases outside gene matches: 4. The DNA for the CDR3 is TGTGCCAGCAGCTTAGCGGGGGGGTTGACCTACGAGCAGTACTTC. This encodes CASSLAGGLTYEQYF.